Listed here are 12 T cell receptor beta chains from one sample, sequenced in a study of T cells after yellow fever vaccination. TCRdb independently ran MiXCR on the 5' RACE reads; one entry per CDR3 protein. Here the sample spans just under 600,000 distinct CDR3 sequences, roughly 13% being singletons. Sequences were derived from PBMCs, sampled on the day of the yellow fever booster vaccination. These receptor sequences come from a man aged 30-40 years who received the YFV17D yellow fever vaccine.

This clonotype was counted between two and nine times. The chain recombines TRBV19 with TRBJ2-3, with D tentatively TRBD1 or TRBD2 (5 bases each). Germline loops: CDR1 LNHDA, CDR2 SQIVND (reference sequence). The CDR3 spans 14 residues. V lost 4 bases to trimming and J lost 3 bases, with 11 bases between them. This chain's CDR3 is CASSRGPRTDTQYF. Here the CDR3 DNA reads TGTGCCAGTAGTAGGGGACCCAGAACAGATACGCAGTATTTT.

This clonotype was counted between two and nine times. The chain has TRBV5-1 and TRBJ2-7; D not certain. Germline assignment: CDR1 SGHRS and CDR2 YFSETQ. Between the trimmed V and J ends, which lost 1 base and 0 bases, there was a span of 8 bases. The CDR3 covers 14 residues. CDR3 sequence (DNA): TGCGCCAGCAGCTTGACAGATAGCTCCTACGAGCAGTACTTC. It yields the protein CASSLTDSSYEQYF.

This sequence joins TRBV30 and TRBJ1-1; a possible D gene is TRBD1 (6 bases). Germline lookup yields CDR1 GTSNPN and CDR2 SVGIG (reference sequence). This CDR3 spans 11 amino acids. V dropped 4 bases and J dropped 8 bases, with 11 bases sitting between them. CDR3 residues: CAWKGGREAFF. CDR3 nucleotides: TGTGCCTGGAAGGGGGGGCGCGAAGCTTTCTTT.

Only a few counts were recorded for this clonotype. The genes are TRBV7-9 and TRBJ2-7; maybe TRBD1 (6 bases). V was cut by 7 bases and J by 2 bases, with 12 bases left in between. Germline V CDR1 and CDR2: SEHNR, FQNEAQ (reference sequence). This CDR3 region has 13 residues. The CDR3, as DNA: TGTGCCAGCAATCTGGGGACAACCTACGAGCAGTACTTC. Its protein product is CASNLGTTYEQYF.

This clonotype was picked up a small number of times. V and J are TRBV6-5 and TRBJ2-7, with D unclear. From germline, CDR1 is MNHEY and CDR2 SVGAGI. The CDR3 totals 15 residues. Trimming left V 0 bases short and J 2 bases short, with 11 bases between. CDR3 sequence: CASSYSPHAPYEQYF. CDR3 bases: TGTGCCAGCAGTTACTCCCCTCACGCGCCCTACGAGCAGTACTTC.

The CDR3 here is CASSFAVGLSSYEQYF. The DNA of the CDR3 is TGTGCCAGCAGCTTCGCCGTGGGACTTTCAAGCTACGAGCAGTACTTC. The chain combines TRBV7-9 with TRBJ2-7; TRBD2 might be the D (6 bases). V was clipped by 3 bases and J by 3 bases, with 18 bases between them. The germline V gene has CDR1 SEHNR and CDR2 FQNEAQ (reference sequence). There are 16 residues in the CDR3.

The rearrangement joins TRBV28 to TRBJ2-7; weak D call: TRBD2 (6 bases). Trimming cost V 3 bases and J 6 bases, with 15 bases left between them. This CDR3 region has 14 residues. The germline V gene encodes CDR1 MDHEN and CDR2 SYDVKM. The CDR3 here is CASSFGGLVVEQYF. In DNA, the CDR3 is TGTGCCAGCAGTTTTGGAGGGCTGGTAGTCGAGCAGTACTTC.

V gene TRBV12-3 or TRBV12-4 combines with J gene TRBJ2-7; D is perhaps TRBD1 or TRBD2 (5 bases each). V was clipped by 6 bases and J by 3 bases, with 18 bases between them. CDR3 length: 15 residues. The CDR3 DNA follows: TGTGCCAGCAGACCCGAGGGGCTACCCAACTACGAGCAGTACTTC. Protein: CASRPEGLPNYEQYF.

The V gene is TRBV20-1, the J gene TRBJ2-7, with TRBD1 matching 7 bases. Germline CDR1 reads DFQATT; CDR2 reads SNEGSKA (reference sequence). V lost 4 bases to trimming and J lost 0 bases; unmatched junction nucleotides: 9. The CDR3 totals 15 residues. CDR3 coding DNA: TGCAGTGCTAAGGGGGCCCGACAGATCTCCTACGAGCAGTACTTC. Encoded protein: CSAKGARQISYEQYF.

This chain uses TRBV20-1 with TRBJ1-5; D is possibly TRBD1 (6 bases). CDR3 length: 12 amino acids. V dropped 4 bases and J dropped 9 bases, with 13 bases sitting between them. CDR1 is DFQATT and CDR2 is SNEGSKA in the germline V gene (reference sequence). Here the CDR3 reads CSAKGGDGPQHF. The CDR3, as DNA: TGCAGTGCTAAGGGGGGGGATGGGCCCCAGCATTTT.

The chain combines TRBV6-2 or TRBV6-3 with TRBJ2-7; 10 bases map to TRBD1. Germline V gene lookup returns CDR1 MNHEY and CDR2 SVGEGT. This CDR3 region has 17 residues. Trimming cost V 0 bases and J 3 bases; bases outside gene matches: 8. CDR3: CASSYSPSGQGFYEQYF. The CDR3 DNA is TGTGCCAGCAGTTACTCACCCTCGGGACAGGGGTTCTACGAGCAGTACTTC.

This clonotype has a handful of counts. This CDR3 is CASSAAYEQFF. The CDR3 DNA reads as TGTGCCAGCAGTGCGGCTTACGAGCAGTTCTTC. V and J are TRBV6-2 or TRBV6-3 and TRBJ2-1; D remains ambiguous. The CDR3 consists of 11 residues. V was trimmed by 5 bases and J by 10 bases, leaving 9 bases between them. Per germline, CDR1 MNHEY and CDR2 SVGEGT.